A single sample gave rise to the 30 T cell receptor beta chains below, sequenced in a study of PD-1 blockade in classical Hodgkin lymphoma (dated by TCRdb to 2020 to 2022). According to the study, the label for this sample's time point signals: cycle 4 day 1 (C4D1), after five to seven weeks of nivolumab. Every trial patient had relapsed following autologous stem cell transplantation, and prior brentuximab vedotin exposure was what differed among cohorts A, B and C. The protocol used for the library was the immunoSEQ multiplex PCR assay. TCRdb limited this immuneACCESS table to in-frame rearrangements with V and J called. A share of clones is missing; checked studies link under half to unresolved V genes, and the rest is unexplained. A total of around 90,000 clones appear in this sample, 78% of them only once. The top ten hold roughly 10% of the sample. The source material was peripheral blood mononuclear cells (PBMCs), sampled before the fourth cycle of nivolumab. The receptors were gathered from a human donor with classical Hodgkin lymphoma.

DNA of the CDR3: TGTGCCAGCAGCGTGAACTCAGTTAATTCACCCCTCCACTTT. This encodes CASSVNSVNSPLHF. This chain links TRBV9 with TRBJ1-6; no definite D call. Germline V gene sequence: CDR1 SGDLS, CDR2 YYNGEE. This CDR3 is 14 amino acids long. V was trimmed by 2 bases and J by 6 bases, leaving 9 bases between them.

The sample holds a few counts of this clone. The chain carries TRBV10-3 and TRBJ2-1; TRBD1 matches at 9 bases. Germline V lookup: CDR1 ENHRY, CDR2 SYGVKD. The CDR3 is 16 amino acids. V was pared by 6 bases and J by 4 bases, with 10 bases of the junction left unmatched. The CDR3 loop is CAIRQPGDREYNEQFF. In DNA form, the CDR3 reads TGTGCCATCAGGCAGCCGGGGGACAGGGAATACAATGAGCAGTTCTTC.

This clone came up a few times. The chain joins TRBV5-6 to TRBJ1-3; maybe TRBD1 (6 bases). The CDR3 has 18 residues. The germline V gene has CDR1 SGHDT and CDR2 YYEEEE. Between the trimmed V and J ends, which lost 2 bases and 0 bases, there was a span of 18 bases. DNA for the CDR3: TGTGCCAGCAGCTTCGGGTTCGCAGGGGCGATCTCTGGAAACACCATATATTTT. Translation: CASSFGFAGAISGNTIYF.

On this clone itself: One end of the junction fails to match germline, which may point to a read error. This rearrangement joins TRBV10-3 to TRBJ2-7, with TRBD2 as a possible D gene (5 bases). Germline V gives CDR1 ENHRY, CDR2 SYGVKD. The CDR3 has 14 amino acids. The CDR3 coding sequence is TGTGCCAGCAGTTTATACGACTACTCCTACGAGCAGTACTTC. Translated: CASSLYDYSYEQYF.

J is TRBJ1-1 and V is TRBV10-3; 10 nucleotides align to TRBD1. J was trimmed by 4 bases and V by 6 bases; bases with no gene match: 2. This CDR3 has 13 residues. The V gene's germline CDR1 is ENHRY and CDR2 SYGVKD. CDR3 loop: CAISRDRGTEAFF. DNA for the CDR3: TGTGCCATCAGCAGGGACAGGGGCACTGAAGCTTTCTTT.

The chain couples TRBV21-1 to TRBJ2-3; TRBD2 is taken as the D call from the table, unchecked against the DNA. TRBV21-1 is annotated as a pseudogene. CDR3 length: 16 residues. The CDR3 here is CASSKPTSGKTDTQYF. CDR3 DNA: TGTGCCAGCAGCAAACCAACTAGCGGGAAGACAGATACGCAGTATTTT.

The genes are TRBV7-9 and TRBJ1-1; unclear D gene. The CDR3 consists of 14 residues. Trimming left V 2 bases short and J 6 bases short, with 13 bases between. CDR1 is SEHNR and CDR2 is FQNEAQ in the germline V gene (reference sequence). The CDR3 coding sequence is TGTGCCAGCAGCTTAATCGTCGTTGGGGCTGAAGCTTTCTTT. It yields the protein CASSLIVVGAEAFF.

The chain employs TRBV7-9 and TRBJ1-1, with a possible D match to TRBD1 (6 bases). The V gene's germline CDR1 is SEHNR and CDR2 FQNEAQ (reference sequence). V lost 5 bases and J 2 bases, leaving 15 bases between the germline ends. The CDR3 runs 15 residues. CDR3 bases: TGTGCCAGCAGCCTCCCGGCCAGGGGAAACACTGAAGCTTTCTTT. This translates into CASSLPARGNTEAFF.

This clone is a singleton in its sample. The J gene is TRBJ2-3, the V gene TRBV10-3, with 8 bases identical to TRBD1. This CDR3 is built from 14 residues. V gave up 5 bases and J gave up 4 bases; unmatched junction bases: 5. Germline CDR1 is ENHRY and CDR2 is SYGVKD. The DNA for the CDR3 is TGTGCCATCAGTAAACAGGGGGTTTCAGATACGCAGTATTTT. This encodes CAISKQGVSDTQYF.

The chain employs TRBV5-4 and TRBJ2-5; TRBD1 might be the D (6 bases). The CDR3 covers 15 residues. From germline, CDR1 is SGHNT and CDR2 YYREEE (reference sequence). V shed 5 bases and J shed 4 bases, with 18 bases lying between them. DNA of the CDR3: TGTGCCAGCAGTGGGCAGGGGATCGAAGGAGAGACCCAGTACTTC. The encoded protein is CASSGQGIEGETQYF.

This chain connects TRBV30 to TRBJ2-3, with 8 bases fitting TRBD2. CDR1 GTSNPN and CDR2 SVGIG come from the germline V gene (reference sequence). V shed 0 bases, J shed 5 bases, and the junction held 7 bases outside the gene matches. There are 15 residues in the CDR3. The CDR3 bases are TGTGCCTGGAGTGTACGAGCGGGAGCGGTAGATACGCAGTATTTT. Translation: CAWSVRAGAVDTQYF.

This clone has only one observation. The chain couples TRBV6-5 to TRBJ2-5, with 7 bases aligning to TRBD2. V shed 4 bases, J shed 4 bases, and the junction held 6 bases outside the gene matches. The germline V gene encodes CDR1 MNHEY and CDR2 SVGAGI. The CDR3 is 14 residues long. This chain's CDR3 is CASSSGLVVETQYF. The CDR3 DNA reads TGTGCCAGCAGTTCCGGACTAGTCGTAGAGACCCAGTACTTC.

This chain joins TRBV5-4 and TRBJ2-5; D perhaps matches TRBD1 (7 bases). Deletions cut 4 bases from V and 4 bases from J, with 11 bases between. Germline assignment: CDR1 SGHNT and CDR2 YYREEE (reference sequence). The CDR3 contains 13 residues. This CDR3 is CASSRQGGETQYF. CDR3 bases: TGTGCCAGCAGCAGACAGGGAGGAGAGACCCAGTACTTC.

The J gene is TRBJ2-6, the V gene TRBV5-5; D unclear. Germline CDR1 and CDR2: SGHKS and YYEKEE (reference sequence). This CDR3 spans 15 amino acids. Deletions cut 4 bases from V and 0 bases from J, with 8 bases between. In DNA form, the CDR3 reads TGTGCCAGCAGCCAACAGACCTCTGGGGCCAACGTCCTGACTTTC. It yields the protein CASSQQTSGANVLTF.

The CDR3 here is CSVGGPGTIPEETQYF. The DNA for the CDR3 is TGCAGCGTTGGGGGGCCCGGGACTATCCCCGAAGAGACCCAGTACTTC. The J gene is TRBJ2-5, the V gene TRBV29-1, with D possibly matching TRBD2 (7 bases). This CDR3 spans 16 amino acids. V was trimmed by 4 bases and J by 3 bases, leaving 21 bases between them. The germline gives CDR1 SQVTM, CDR2 ANQGSEA.

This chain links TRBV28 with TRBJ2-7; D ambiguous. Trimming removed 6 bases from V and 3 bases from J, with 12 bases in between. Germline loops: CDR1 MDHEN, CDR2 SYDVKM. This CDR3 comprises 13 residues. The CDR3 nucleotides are TGTGCCAGCAGGGATTACAGAATCTACGAGCAGTACTTC. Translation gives CASRDYRIYEQYF.

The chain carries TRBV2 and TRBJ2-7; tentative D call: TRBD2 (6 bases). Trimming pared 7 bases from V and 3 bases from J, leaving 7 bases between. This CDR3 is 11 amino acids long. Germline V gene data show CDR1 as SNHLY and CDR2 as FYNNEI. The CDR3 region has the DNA TGTGCCAGCACGACTAGCTACGAGCAGTACTTC. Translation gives CASTTSYEQYF. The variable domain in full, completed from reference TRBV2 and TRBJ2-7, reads EPEVTQTPSHQVTQMGQEVILRCVPISNHLYFYWYRQILGQKVEFLVSFYNNEISEKSEIFDDQFSVERPDGSNFTLKIRSTKLEDSAMYFCASTTSYEQYFGPGTRLTVT.

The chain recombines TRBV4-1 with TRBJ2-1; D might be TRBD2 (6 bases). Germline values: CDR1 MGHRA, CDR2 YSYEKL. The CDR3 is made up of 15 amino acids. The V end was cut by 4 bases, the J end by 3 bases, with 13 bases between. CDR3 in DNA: TGCGCCAGCAGCCCAGGACTACCTATCTACAATGAGCAGTTCTTC. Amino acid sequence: CASSPGLPIYNEQFF.

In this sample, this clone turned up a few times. CDR3 sequence: CASSKPGLAGGSVAGELFF. The CDR3, as DNA: TGTGCCAGTAGTAAACCGGGACTAGCGGGAGGGTCGGTAGCCGGGGAGCTGTTTTTT. The chain uses TRBV19 and TRBJ2-2; the match to TRBD2 covers 16 bases. Looked up from germline, CDR1 is LNHDA and CDR2 is SQIVND (reference sequence). The length of the CDR3 is 19 residues. Trimming took 4 bases from V and 6 from J; bases not matched to a gene: 11.

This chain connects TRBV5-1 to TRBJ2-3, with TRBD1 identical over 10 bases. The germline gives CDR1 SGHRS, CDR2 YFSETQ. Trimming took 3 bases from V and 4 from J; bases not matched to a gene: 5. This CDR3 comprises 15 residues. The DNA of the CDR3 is TGCGCCAGCAGCTGGGACAGGGGAGGCCCAGATACGCAGTATTTT. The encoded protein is CASSWDRGGPDTQYF.

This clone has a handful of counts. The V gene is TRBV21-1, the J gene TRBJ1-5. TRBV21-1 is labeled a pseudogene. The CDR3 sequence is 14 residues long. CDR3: CASRLVLSNQPQHF. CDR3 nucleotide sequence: TGTGCCAGCAGACTGGTCCTGTCCAATCAGCCCCAGCATTTT.

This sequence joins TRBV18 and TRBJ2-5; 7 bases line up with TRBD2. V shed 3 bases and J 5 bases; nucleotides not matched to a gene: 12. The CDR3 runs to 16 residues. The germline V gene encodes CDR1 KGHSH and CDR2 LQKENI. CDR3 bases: TGTGCCAGCTCACCCCCCACGGGGGAGGGTTTCGAGACCCAGTACTTC. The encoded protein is CASSPPTGEGFETQYF. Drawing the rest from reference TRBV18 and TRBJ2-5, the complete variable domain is NAGVMQNPRHLVRRRGQEARLRCSPMKGHSHVYWYRQLPEEGLKFMVYLQKENIIDESGMPKERFSAEFPKEGPSILRIQQVVRGDSAAYFCASSPPTGEGFETQYFGPGTRLLVL.

CDR3 sequence reads: CASSGHRTGKQYF. The DNA for the CDR3 is TGTGCCAGCAGTGGACACCGGACAGGGAAGCAGTACTTC. The chain uses TRBV25-1 and TRBJ2-7, with 8 nucleotides matching TRBD1. V shed 4 bases, J shed 8 bases, and the junction held 7 bases outside the gene matches. Germline values: CDR1 MGHDK, CDR2 SYGVNS. CDR3 length equals 13 residues.

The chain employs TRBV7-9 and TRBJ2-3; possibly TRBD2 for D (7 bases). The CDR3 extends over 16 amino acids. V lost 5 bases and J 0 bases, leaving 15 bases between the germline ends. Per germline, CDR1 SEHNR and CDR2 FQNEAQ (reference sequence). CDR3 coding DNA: TGTGCCAGCAGCCCGCAGGGGAGGGGAAGCACAGATACGCAGTATTTT. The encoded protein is CASSPQGRGSTDTQYF.

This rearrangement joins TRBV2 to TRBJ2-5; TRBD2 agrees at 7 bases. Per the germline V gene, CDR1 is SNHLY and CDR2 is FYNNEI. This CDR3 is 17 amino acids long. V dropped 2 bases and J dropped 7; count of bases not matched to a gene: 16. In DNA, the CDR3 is TGTGCCAGCAGTGAAAGCTTGAGCGGGACTCAGACGGGGACCCAGTACTTC. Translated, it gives CASSESLSGTQTGTQYF.

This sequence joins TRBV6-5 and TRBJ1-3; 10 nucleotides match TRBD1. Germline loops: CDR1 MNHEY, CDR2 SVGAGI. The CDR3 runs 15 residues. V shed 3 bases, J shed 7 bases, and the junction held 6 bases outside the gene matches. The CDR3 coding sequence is TGTGCCAGCAGTTATCGGACAGGGGGTAGGAACACCATATATTTT. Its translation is CASSYRTGGRNTIYF.

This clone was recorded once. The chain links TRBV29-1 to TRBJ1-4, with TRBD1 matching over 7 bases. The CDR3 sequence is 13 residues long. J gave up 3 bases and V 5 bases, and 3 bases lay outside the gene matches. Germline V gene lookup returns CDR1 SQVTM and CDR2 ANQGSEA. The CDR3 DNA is TGCAGCGTTCACAGGGGCTCTAATGAAAAACTGTTTTTT. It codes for CSVHRGSNEKLFF.

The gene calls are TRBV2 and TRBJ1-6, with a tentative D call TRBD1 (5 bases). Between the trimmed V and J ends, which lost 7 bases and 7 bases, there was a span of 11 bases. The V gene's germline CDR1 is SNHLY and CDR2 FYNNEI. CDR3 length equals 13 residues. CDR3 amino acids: CASIQGFNSPLHF. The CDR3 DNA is TGTGCCAGCATTCAGGGTTTCAATTCACCCCTCCACTTT.

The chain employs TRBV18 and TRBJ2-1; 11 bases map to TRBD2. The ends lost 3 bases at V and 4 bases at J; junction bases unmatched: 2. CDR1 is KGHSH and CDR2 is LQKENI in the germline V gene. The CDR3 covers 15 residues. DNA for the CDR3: TGTGCCAGCTCACCCGGGACTAGCGGTTACAATGAGCAGTTCTTC. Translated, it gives CASSPGTSGYNEQFF.

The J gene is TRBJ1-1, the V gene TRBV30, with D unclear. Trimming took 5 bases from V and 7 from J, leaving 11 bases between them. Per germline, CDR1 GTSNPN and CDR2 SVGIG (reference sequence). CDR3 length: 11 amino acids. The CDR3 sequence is CAWSGFHEAFF. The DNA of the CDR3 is TGTGCCTGGTCAGGATTTCATGAAGCTTTCTTT. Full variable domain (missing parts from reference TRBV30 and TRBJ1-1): SQTIHQWPATLVQPVGSPLSLECTVEGTSNPNLYWYRQAAGRGLQLLFYSVGIGQISSEVPQNLSASRPQDRQFILSSKKLLLSDSGFYLCAWSGFHEAFFGQGTRLTVV.